These 3 T cell receptor beta chains came from one sample sequenced in a study of blood T cell repertoires in COVID-19. TCRdb keeps only in-frame clones here, not all; method: immunoSEQ multiplex PCR. Here the sample spans around 150,000 clones, over 80% being singletons. The specimen was PBMCs or T cells enriched from blood (not recorded which). The source is a man in his 70s who had been exposed to COVID-19.

The CDR3 region has the DNA TGCGCCAGCAGCTTAGGACTAGCGGGCGGCGGGGAGCTGTTTTTT. It codes for CASSLGLAGGGELFF. The J gene is TRBJ2-2, the V gene TRBV10-1; TRBD2 matches 11 bases. Losses at the gene ends were 6 bases for V and 7 bases for J; bases not matched to a gene: 7. Germline V gene sequence: CDR1 WNHNN, CDR2 SYGVQD (reference sequence). CDR3 length: 15 residues.

CDR3 in amino acids: CASRLAGGINEQYF. CDR3 DNA sequence: TGTGCCTCTAGACTAGCGGGAGGGATCAACGAGCAGTACTTC. The rearrangement links TRBV10-3 to TRBJ2-7; 14 nucleotides line up with TRBD2. CDR3 length: 14 residues. Germline loops: CDR1 ENHRY, CDR2 SYGVKD. After removal of 11 bases from V and 5 bases from J, the junction contained 8 bases not matched to a gene.

CDR3 region: CASSSFRVGGNTIYF. The CDR3 DNA sequence: TGTGCCAGCAGTTCCTTCAGGGTAGGAGGAAACACCATATATTTT. The V and J genes are TRBV6-6 and TRBJ1-3, with a weak D call TRBD1 (5 bases). The CDR3 length is 15 residues. CDR1 is MNHNY, CDR2 SVGAGI, per germline (reference sequence). Deletions cut 4 bases from V and 4 bases from J, with 14 bases between.